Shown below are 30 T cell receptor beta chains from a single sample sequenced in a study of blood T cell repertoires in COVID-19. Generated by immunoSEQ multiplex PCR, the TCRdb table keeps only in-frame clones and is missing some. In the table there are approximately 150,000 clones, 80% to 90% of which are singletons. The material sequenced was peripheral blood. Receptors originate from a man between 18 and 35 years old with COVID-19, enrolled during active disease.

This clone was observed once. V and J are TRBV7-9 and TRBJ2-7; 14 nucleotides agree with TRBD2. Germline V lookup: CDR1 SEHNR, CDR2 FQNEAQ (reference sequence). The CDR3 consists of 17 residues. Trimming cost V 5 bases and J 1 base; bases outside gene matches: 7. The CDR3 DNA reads TGTGCCAGCAGCGATGGGACTAGCGGGAGTGTGTCCTACGAGCAGTACTTC. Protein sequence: CASSDGTSGSVSYEQYF.

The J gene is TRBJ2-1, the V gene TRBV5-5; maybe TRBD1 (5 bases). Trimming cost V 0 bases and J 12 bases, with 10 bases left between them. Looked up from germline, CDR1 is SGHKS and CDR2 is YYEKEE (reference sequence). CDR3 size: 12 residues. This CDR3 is CASSLEGLAQFF. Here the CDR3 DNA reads TGTGCCAGCAGCTTGGAGGGGCTTGCGCAGTTCTTC.

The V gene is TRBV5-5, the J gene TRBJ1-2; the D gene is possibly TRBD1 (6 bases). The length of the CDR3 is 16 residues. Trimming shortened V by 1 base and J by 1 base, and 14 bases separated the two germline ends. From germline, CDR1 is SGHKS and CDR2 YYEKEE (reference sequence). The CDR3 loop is CASSLTGTLYNYGYTF. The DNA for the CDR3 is TGTGCCAGCAGCTTGACCGGGACACTTTATAACTATGGCTACACCTTC.

CDR3 coding DNA: TGTGCCAGCAGTTACGGGCAGCTCAATCAGCCCCAGCATTTT. Translated: CASSYGQLNQPQHF. This rearrangement joins TRBV6-2 or TRBV6-3 to TRBJ1-5; unclear D gene. The CDR3 is 14 residues long. The V end was cut by 2 bases, the J end by 3 bases, with 8 bases between. Germline V gene lookup returns CDR1 MNHEY and CDR2 SVGEGT.

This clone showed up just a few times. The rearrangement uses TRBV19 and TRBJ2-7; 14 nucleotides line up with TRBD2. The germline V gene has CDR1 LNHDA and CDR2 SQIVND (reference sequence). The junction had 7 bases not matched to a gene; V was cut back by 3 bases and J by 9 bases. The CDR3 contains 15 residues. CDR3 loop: CASSIRGLAGASQYF. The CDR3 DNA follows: TGTGCCAGTAGTATTAGGGGACTAGCGGGAGCGTCGCAGTACTTC.

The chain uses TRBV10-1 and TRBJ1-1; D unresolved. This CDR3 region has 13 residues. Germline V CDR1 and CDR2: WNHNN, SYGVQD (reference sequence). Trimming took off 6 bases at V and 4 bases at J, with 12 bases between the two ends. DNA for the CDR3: TGCGCCAGCAGCCCACGGGGATCCACTGAAGCTTTCTTT. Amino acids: CASSPRGSTEAFF.

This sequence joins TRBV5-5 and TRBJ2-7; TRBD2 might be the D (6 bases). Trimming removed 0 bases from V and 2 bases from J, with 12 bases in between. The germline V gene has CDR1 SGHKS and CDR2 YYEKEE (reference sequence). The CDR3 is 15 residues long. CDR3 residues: CASSLGGTVTYEQYF. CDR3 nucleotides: TGTGCCAGCAGCTTGGGGGGGACTGTAACCTACGAGCAGTACTTC.

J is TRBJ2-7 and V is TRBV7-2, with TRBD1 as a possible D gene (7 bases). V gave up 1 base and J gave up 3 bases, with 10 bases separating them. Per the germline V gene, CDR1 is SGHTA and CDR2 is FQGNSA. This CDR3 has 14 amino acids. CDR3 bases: TGTGCCAGCAGCTTAGGCAGGGGGGACTACGAGCAGTACTTC. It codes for CASSLGRGDYEQYF.

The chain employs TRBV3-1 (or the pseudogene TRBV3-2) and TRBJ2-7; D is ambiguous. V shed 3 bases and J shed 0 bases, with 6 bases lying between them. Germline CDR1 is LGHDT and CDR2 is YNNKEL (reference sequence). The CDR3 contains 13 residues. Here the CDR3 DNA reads TGTGCCAGCAGCCACTTTAGCTCCTACGAGCAGTACTTC. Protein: CASSHFSSYEQYF.

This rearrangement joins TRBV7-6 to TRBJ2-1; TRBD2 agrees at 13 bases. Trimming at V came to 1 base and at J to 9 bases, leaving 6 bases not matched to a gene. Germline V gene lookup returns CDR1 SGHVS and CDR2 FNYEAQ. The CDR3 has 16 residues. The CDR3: CASSLETSGGLGEQFF. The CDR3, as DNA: TGTGCCAGCAGCTTAGAGACTAGCGGGGGGTTAGGTGAGCAGTTCTTC.

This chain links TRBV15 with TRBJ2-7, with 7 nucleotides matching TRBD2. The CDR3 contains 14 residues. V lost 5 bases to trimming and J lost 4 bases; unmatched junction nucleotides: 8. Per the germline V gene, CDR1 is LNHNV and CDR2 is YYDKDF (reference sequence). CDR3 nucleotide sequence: TGTGCCACCAGCCCGGTTTCTAGCGGATACGAGCAGTACTTC. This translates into CATSPVSSGYEQYF.

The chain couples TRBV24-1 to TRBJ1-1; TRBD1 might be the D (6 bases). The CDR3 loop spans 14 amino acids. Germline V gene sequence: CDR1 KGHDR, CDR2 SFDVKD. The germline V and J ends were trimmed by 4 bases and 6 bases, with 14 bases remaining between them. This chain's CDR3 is CATSDPTTGAEAFF. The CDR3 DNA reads TGTGCCACCAGTGACCCCACGACAGGAGCTGAAGCTTTCTTT.

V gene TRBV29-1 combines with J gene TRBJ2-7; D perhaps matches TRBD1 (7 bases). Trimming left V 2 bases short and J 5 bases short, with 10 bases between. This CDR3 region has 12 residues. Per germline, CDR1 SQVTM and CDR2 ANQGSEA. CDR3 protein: CSVEQGGDEQYF. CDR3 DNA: TGCAGCGTTGAACAGGGGGGAGACGAGCAGTACTTC.

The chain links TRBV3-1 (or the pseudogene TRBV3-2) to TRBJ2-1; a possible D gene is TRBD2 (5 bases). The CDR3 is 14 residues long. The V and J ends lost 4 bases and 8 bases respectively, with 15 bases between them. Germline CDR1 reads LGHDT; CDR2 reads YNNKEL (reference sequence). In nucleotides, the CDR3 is TGTGCCAGCAGCCGCCTAAGGACTGTGGATGAGCAGTTCTTC. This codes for CASSRLRTVDEQFF.

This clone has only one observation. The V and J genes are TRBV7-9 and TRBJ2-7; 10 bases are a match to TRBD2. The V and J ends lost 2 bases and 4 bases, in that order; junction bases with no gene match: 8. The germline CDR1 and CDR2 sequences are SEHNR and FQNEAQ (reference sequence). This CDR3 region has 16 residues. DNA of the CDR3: TGTGCCAGCAGCTTATCACTGGCTAGCGGGAGATACGAGCAGTACTTC. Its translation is CASSLSLASGRYEQYF. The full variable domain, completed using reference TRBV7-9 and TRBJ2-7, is DTGVSQNPRHKITKRGQNVTFRCDPISEHNRLYWYRQTLGQGPEFLTYFQNEAQLEKSRLLSDRFSAERPKGSFSTLEIQRTEQGDSAMYLCASSLSLASGRYEQYFGPGTRLTVT.

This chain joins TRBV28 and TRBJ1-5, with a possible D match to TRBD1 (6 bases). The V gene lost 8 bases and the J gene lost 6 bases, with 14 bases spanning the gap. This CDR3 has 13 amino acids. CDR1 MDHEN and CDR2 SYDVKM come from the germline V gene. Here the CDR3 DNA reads TGTGCCAGCCATACAGGGTCCGGTCAGCCCCAGCATTTT. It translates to CASHTGSGQPQHF.

The CDR3 DNA is TGTGCCAGCAGCCAGCGGGACCGGAACACTGAAGCTTTCTTT. Amino acids: CASSQRDRNTEAFF. The rearrangement joins TRBV3-1 (or the pseudogene TRBV3-2) to TRBJ1-1; TRBD1 is a possible D gene (5 bases). Trimming took off 3 bases at V and 1 base at J, with 9 bases between the two ends. The CDR3 covers 14 residues. CDR1 is LGHDT and CDR2 is YNNKEL in the germline V gene (reference sequence).

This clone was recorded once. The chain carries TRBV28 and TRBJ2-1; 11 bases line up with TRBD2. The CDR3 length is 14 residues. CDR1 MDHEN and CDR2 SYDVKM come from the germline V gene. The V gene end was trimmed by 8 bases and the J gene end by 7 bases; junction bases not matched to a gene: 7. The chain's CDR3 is CASRSGRAGNEQFF. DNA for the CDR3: TGTGCCAGCCGTAGCGGGAGGGCCGGTAATGAGCAGTTCTTC.

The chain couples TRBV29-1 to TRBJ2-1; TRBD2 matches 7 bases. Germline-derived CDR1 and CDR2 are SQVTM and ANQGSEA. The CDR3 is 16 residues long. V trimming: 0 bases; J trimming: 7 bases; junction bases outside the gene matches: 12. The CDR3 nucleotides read TGCAGCGTTGAAGACTGGGGGGAGGGACCTCGAAATGAGCAGTTCTTC. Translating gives CSVEDWGEGPRNEQFF.

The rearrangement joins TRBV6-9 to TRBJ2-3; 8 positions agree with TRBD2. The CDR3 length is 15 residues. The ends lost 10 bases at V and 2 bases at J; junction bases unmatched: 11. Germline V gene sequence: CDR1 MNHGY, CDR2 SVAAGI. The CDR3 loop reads CAKTAGGGLTDTQYF. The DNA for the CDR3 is TGTGCCAAGACCGCGGGAGGCGGCCTCACAGATACGCAGTATTTT.

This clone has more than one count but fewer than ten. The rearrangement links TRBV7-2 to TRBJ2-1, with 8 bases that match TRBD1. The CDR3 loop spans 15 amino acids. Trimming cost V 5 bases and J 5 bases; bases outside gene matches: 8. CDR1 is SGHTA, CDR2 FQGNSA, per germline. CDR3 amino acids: CASSPWTGTDNEQFF. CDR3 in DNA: TGTGCCAGCAGCCCCTGGACAGGGACGGACAATGAGCAGTTCTTC.

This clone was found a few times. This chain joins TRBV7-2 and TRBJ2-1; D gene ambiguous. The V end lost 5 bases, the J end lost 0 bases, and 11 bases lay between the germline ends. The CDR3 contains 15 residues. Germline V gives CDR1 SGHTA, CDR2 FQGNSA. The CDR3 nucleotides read TGTGCCAGCAGCCTCAGAAGGAGCTCCTACAATGAGCAGTTCTTC. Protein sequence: CASSLRRSSYNEQFF.

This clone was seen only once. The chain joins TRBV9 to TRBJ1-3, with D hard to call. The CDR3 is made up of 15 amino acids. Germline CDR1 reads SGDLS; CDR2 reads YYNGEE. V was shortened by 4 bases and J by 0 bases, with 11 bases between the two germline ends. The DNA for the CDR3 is TGTGCCAGCAGCCTTGTGGGAGGCTCTGGAAACACCATATATTTT. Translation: CASSLVGGSGNTIYF.

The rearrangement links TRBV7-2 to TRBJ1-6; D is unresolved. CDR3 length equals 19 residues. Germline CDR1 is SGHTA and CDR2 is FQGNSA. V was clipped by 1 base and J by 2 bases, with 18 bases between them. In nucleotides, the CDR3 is TGTGCCAGCAGCTTAGGGTTAGGCACAGCAATTGCCTATAATTCACCCCTCCACTTT. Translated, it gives CASSLGLGTAIAYNSPLHF.

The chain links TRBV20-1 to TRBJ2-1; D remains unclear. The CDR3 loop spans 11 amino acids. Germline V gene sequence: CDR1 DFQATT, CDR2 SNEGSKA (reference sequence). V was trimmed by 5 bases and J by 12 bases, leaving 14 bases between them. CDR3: CSAYSGSGQFF. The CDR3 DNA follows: TGCAGTGCTTATTCGGGTTCGGGGCAGTTCTTC.

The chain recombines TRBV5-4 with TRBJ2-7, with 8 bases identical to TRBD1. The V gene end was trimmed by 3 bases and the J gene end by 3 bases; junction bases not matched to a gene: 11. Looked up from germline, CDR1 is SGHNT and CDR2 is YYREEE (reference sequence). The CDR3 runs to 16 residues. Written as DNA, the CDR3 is TGTGCCAGCAGCTCTAGGACAGGGCCCACAAACTACGAGCAGTACTTC. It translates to CASSSRTGPTNYEQYF.

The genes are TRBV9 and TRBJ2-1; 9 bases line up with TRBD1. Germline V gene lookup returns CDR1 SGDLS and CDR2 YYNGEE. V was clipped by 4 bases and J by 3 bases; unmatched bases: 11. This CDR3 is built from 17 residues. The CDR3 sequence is CASSPARDRVLYNEQFF. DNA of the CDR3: TGTGCCAGCAGCCCGGCCCGGGACAGGGTCCTCTACAATGAGCAGTTCTTC.

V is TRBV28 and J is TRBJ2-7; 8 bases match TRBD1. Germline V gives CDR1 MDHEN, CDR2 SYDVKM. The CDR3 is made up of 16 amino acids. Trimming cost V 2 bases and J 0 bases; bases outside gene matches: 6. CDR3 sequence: CASSLAWTGNSYEQYF. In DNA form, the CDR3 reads TGTGCCAGCAGTTTAGCATGGACAGGGAACTCCTACGAGCAGTACTTC.

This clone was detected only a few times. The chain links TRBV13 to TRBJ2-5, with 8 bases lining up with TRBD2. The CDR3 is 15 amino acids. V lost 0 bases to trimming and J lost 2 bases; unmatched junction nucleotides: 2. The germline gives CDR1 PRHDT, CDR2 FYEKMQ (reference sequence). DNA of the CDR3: TGTGCCAGCAGCTTAGGACTAGCGGTACAAGAGACCCAGTACTTC. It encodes CASSLGLAVQETQYF.

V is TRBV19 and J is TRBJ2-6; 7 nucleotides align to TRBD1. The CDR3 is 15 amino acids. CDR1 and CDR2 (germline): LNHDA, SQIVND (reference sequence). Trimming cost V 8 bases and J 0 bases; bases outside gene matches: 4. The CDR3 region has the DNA TGTGCCAGTCGGACAGGCCACTCTGGGGCCAACGTCCTGACTTTC. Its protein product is CASRTGHSGANVLTF.